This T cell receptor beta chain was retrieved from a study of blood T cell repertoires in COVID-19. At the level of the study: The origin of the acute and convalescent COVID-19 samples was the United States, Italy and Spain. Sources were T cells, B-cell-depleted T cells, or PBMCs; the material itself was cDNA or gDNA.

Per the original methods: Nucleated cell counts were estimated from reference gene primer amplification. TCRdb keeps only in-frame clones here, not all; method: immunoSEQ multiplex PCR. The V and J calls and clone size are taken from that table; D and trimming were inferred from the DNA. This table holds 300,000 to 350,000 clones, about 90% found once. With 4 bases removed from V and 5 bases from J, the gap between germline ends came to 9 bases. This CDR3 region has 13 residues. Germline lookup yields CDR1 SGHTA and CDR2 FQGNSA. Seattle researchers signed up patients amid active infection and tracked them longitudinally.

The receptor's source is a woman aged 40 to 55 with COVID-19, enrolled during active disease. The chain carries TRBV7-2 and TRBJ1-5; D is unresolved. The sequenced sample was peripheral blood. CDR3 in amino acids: CASSSNVDQPQHF. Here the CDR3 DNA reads TGTGCCAGCAGCTCCAACGTAGATCAGCCCCAGCATTTT. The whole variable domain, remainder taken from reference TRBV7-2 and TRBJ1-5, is GAGVSQSPSNKVTEKGKDVELRCDPISGHTALYWYRQSLGQGLEFLIYFQGNSAPDKSGLPSDRFSAERTGGSVSTLTIQRTQQEDSAVYLCASSSNVDQPQHFGDGTRLSIL.